A single sample gave rise to the 28 T cell receptor beta chains below, sequenced in a study of vaccination and CD4 T cells after COVID-19. Antigens for these TCRs are unknown. The Oncomine TCR Beta short-read assay was applied to DNA of cultured CD4+ T cells. TCRdb recomputed calls from the PCR reads with MiXCR, one row per CDR3 protein. The sample has tens of thousands of distinct CDR3 sequences; 43% are singletons. The treatment: approximately 11-day PBMC culture with coronavirus spike peptide pools or control peptides (ViraFEST assay). Sequencing was performed on CD4+ T cells from blood, cultured in vitro, taken after SARS-CoV-2 vaccination. Every receptor here comes from a human donor who had recovered from COVID-19.

The chain employs TRBV20-1 and TRBJ2-3, with 7 bases matching TRBD1. V was pared by 0 bases and J by 1 base, with 4 bases of the junction left unmatched. CDR3 size: 15 residues. Looked up from germline, CDR1 is DFQATT and CDR2 is SNEGSKA (reference sequence). CDR3 nucleotide sequence: TGCAGTGCTAGAGAGACAGGGTCGGGCACAGATACGCAGTATTTT. This gives the protein CSARETGSGTDTQYF.

V gene TRBV15 combines with J gene TRBJ1-4; D is ambiguous. This CDR3 has 13 residues. From germline, CDR1 is LNHNV and CDR2 YYDKDF (reference sequence). Trimming took 0 bases from V and 5 from J, leaving 4 bases between them. CDR3 sequence (DNA): TGTGCCACCAGCAGAGATCGGAATGAAAAACTGTTTTTT. Translation gives CATSRDRNEKLFF.

The rearrangement links TRBV7-3 to TRBJ1-6, with 9 bases aligning to TRBD1. CDR1 and CDR2 (germline): SGHTA, FQGTGA. J gave up 8 bases and V 3 bases, and 2 bases lay outside the gene matches. The CDR3 has 14 amino acids. CDR3 sequence (DNA): TGTGCCAGCAGCTTGACAGGGGGAGATTCACCCCTCCACTTT. This encodes CASSLTGGDSPLHF.

This clonotype was observed a handful of times. The chain combines TRBV27 with TRBJ1-1; no clear D gene. Trimming pared 3 bases from V and 3 bases from J, leaving 14 bases between. This CDR3 has 15 residues. Germline CDR1 is MNHEY and CDR2 is SMNVEV (reference sequence). The DNA of the CDR3 is TGTGCCAGCAGTTTCCAACCCCCGCGGGACACTGAAGCTTTCTTT. It specifies CASSFQPPRDTEAFF.

This chain uses TRBV30 with TRBJ2-7, with 7 bases fitting TRBD1. V shed 4 bases and J 1 base; nucleotides not matched to a gene: 1. The germline CDR1 and CDR2 sequences are GTSNPN and SVGIG (reference sequence). The CDR3 runs to 12 residues. DNA of the CDR3: TGTGCCTGGATGGGACAGTCCTACGAGCAGTACTTC. Its protein is CAWMGQSYEQYF. Combining the CDR3 with reference TRBV30 and TRBJ2-7 gives the whole variable domain SQTIHQWPATLVQPVGSPLSLECTVEGTSNPNLYWYRQAAGRGLQLLFYSVGIGQISSEVPQNLSASRPQDRQFILSSKKLLLSDSGFYLCAWMGQSYEQYFGPGTRLTVT.

This sequence joins TRBV6-1 and TRBJ1-2; D ambiguous. With 6 bases removed from V and 3 bases from J, the gap between germline ends came to 11 bases. CDR3 length equals 13 residues. CDR1 and CDR2 (germline): MNHNS, SASEGT. CDR3: CASRGGGDYGYTF. The CDR3 bases are TGTGCCAGCAGGGGAGGTGGGGACTATGGCTACACCTTC.

This chain links TRBV6-5 with TRBJ1-2; a weak D match, TRBD1 (5 bases). V lost 3 bases, J lost 8 bases, and 13 bases lay in between. CDR1 is MNHEY, CDR2 SVGAGI, per germline. The CDR3 length is 13 residues. As DNA, the CDR3 is TGTGCCAGCAGTTATGGGTGGGGGGGAGGCTACACCTTC. It codes for CASSYGWGGGYTF.

Only a few counts were recorded for this clonotype. The chain joins TRBV7-2 to TRBJ2-2; no reliable D call. CDR1 SGHTA and CDR2 FQGNSA come from the germline V gene. The CDR3 consists of 16 residues. The V end lost 0 bases, the J end lost 6 bases, and 14 bases lay between the germline ends. The CDR3 here is CASSLAHSLSPGELFF. The CDR3 nucleotides read TGTGCCAGCAGCTTAGCGCACAGTCTCTCTCCCGGGGAGCTGTTTTTT.

J is TRBJ1-1 and V is TRBV19; 7 bases match TRBD1. Germline values: CDR1 LNHDA, CDR2 SQIVND (reference sequence). This CDR3 contains 15 residues. Trimming at V came to 5 bases and at J to 5 bases, leaving 11 bases not matched to a gene. Written as DNA, the CDR3 is TGTGCCAGTAGTTCCGGGCAGGGCAGGGGGACTGAAGCTTTCTTT. It translates to CASSSGQGRGTEAFF.

This clonotype was seen only a few times. The V gene is TRBV21-1, the J gene TRBJ2-3; TRBD2 is the table's D call, not checked against the DNA. TRBV21-1 is reported as a pseudogene. The CDR3 is 16 amino acids. The CDR3 protein is CASSKNGGSRGDTQYF. For the CDR3, the DNA is TGTGCCAGCAGCAAGAATGGCGGGAGTCGTGGAGATACGCAGTATTTT.

The table lists this clonotype with a few counts. The rearrangement joins TRBV19 to TRBJ1-2; 9 bases line up with TRBD1. Unmatched junction bases numbered 6, after V lost 3 bases and J lost 4 bases. Germline V gene sequence: CDR1 LNHDA, CDR2 SQIVND (reference sequence). The CDR3 is 15 residues long. The CDR3: CASSISRTGVYGYTF. Here the CDR3 DNA reads TGTGCCAGTAGTATTTCGAGGACAGGGGTCTATGGCTACACCTTC.

This clonotype has more than one count but fewer than ten. V is TRBV20-1 and J is TRBJ2-2; 10 bases line up with TRBD2. V trimming: 4 bases; J trimming: 3 bases; junction bases outside the gene matches: 5. Looked up from germline, CDR1 is DFQATT and CDR2 is SNEGSKA (reference sequence). The CDR3 length is 15 residues. The CDR3 region is CSATGAGGHTGELFF. CDR3 DNA sequence: TGCAGTGCTACAGGAGCGGGAGGGCACACCGGGGAGCTGTTTTTT.

The chain combines TRBV12-3 or TRBV12-4 with TRBJ1-6, with TRBD1 as a possible D gene (6 bases). The CDR3 runs 14 residues. The germline V and J ends were trimmed by 6 bases and 5 bases, with 11 bases remaining between them. The CDR3: CASRTQGDNSPLHF. CDR3 sequence (DNA): TGTGCCAGCAGAACACAGGGAGATAATTCACCCCTCCACTTT.

This chain links TRBV20-1 with TRBJ1-3; D is undetermined. CDR1 is DFQATT and CDR2 is SNEGSKA in the germline V gene (reference sequence). V was clipped by 3 bases and J by 3 bases, with 15 bases between them. There are 15 residues in the CDR3. CDR3 in amino acids: CSASPTERVGNTIYF. The DNA of the CDR3 is TGCAGTGCTAGTCCGACCGAGAGGGTTGGAAACACCATATATTTT.

This clonotype occurred once. The chain employs TRBV6-2 or TRBV6-3 and TRBJ1-5; 7 nucleotides align to TRBD1. The V and J ends lost 4 bases and 7 bases, in that order; junction bases with no gene match: 10. This CDR3 spans 15 amino acids. From germline, CDR1 is MNHEY and CDR2 SVGEGT. DNA for the CDR3: TGTGCCAGCAGTTCCGCGGGCCAGGGGGAACAGCCCCAGCATTTT. This encodes CASSSAGQGEQPQHF.

The rearrangement joins TRBV12-3 or TRBV12-4 to TRBJ1-1, with D possibly being TRBD1 (6 bases). V lost 2 bases, J lost 7 bases, and 14 bases lay in between. This CDR3 has 14 residues. The CDR3 sequence is CASSLRQGISEAFF. CDR3 nucleotides: TGTGCCAGCAGTTTACGGCAGGGGATAAGTGAAGCTTTCTTT.

This clonotype was seen a few times. The J gene is TRBJ2-1, the V gene TRBV20-1; the match to TRBD2 covers 12 bases. Germline V CDR1 and CDR2: DFQATT, SNEGSKA (reference sequence). The CDR3 length is 16 residues. The V and J ends lost 3 bases and 4 bases, in that order; junction bases with no gene match: 7. In DNA, the CDR3 is TGCAGTGCTAGGACTAGCGGGAGCCGTAGTTACAATGAGCAGTTCTTC. This encodes CSARTSGSRSYNEQFF.

There are a few counts of this clonotype. The rearrangement links TRBV6-4 to TRBJ1-1; 10 positions match TRBD1. J gave up 8 bases and V 2 bases, and 2 bases lay outside the gene matches. The CDR3 totals 13 residues. Germline CDR1 reads MRHNA; CDR2 reads SNTAGT. CDR3 nucleotides: TGTGCCAGCAGTGACGGGACAGGGGCCGAAGCTTTCTTT. It encodes CASSDGTGAEAFF.

V and J are TRBV6-5 and TRBJ2-7, with D uncertain. The V gene lost 2 bases and the J gene lost 4 bases, with 9 bases spanning the gap. This CDR3 contains 13 residues. Looked up from germline, CDR1 is MNHEY and CDR2 is SVGAGI. CDR3 in DNA: TGTGCCAGCAGTTACGGGCAGAGATACGAGCAGTACTTC. This encodes CASSYGQRYEQYF.

This chain connects TRBV4-1 to TRBJ1-6; D call uncertain. The CDR3 is made up of 14 amino acids. V was clipped by 0 bases and J by 7 bases, with 7 bases between them. The germline V gene has CDR1 MGHRA and CDR2 YSYEKL. The CDR3 spells CASSQEWVNSPLHF. The CDR3 nucleotides read TGCGCCAGCAGCCAAGAATGGGTCAATTCACCCCTCCACTTT.

V gene TRBV2 combines with J gene TRBJ2-1; unclear D gene. Germline lookup yields CDR1 SNHLY and CDR2 FYNNEI. The CDR3 sequence is 11 residues long. V shed 7 bases and J shed 6 bases, with 7 bases lying between them. The CDR3 DNA reads TGTGCCAGCATTAGAGGCAATGAGCAGTTCTTC. Translating it yields CASIRGNEQFF.

The chain has TRBV7-3 and TRBJ2-3; weak D call: TRBD2 (6 bases). V gave up 4 bases and J gave up 4 bases, with 15 bases separating them. There are 15 residues in the CDR3. Germline loops: CDR1 SGHTA, CDR2 FQGTGA. Here the CDR3 reads CASSSLTSGADTQYF. The DNA of the CDR3 is TGTGCCAGCAGCTCCCTGACTAGTGGGGCAGATACGCAGTATTTT.

This clonotype has just a few counts. This rearrangement joins TRBV6-2 or TRBV6-3 to TRBJ2-7; D uncertain. Between the trimmed V and J ends, which lost 5 bases and 3 bases, there was a span of 5 bases. Germline loops: CDR1 MNHEY, CDR2 SVGEGT. This CDR3 contains 11 residues. The CDR3 sequence is CASSENYEQYF. The CDR3, as DNA: TGTGCCAGCAGTGAAAACTACGAGCAGTACTTC.

The chain uses TRBV19 and TRBJ1-5; D unclear. Germline assignment: CDR1 LNHDA and CDR2 SQIVND (reference sequence). V lost 7 bases to trimming and J lost 3 bases, with 16 bases between them. This CDR3 comprises 15 residues. The chain's CDR3 is CASMNRERYNQPQHF. DNA for the CDR3: TGTGCCAGTATGAACCGGGAGAGATACAATCAGCCCCAGCATTTT. Full variable domain (missing parts from reference TRBV19 and TRBJ1-5): DGGITQSPKYLFRKEGQNVTLSCEQNLNHDAMYWYRQDPGQGLRLIYYSQIVNDFQKGDIAEGYSVSREKKESFPLTVTSAQKNPTAFYLCASMNRERYNQPQHFGDGTRLSIL.

V usage is TRBV11-2 and J usage is TRBJ2-5; the D is unclear. Germline loops: CDR1 SGHAT, CDR2 FQNNGV. V was shortened by 2 bases and J by 5 bases, with 12 bases between the two germline ends. CDR3 size: 14 residues. In DNA, the CDR3 is TGTGCCAGCAGCTTAATGGTAGCCCAGGAGACCCAGTACTTC. It is translated as CASSLMVAQETQYF.

The CDR3 DNA is TGCGCCAGCAGCTTCTCGGGCAGCTACGAGCAGTACTTC. Translation gives CASSFSGSYEQYF. The chain couples TRBV5-1 to TRBJ2-7; D ambiguous. The length of the CDR3 is 13 residues. In germline, CDR1 is SGHRS, CDR2 YFSETQ. With 2 bases removed from V and 3 bases from J, the gap between germline ends came to 9 bases.

The chain joins TRBV7-9 to TRBJ1-6; no reliable D call. Germline CDR1 and CDR2: SEHNR and FQNEAQ (reference sequence). CDR3 length: 14 amino acids. The germline V and J ends were trimmed by 4 bases and 5 bases, with 9 bases remaining between them. The CDR3 region has the DNA TGTGCCAGCAGCTATGGGCGGGATAATTCACCCCTCCACTTT. Amino acid sequence: CASSYGRDNSPLHF.

The chain uses TRBV19 and TRBJ1-1, with D perhaps TRBD1 (5 bases). Germline CDR1 LNHDA, CDR2 SQIVND (reference sequence). The V end lost 5 bases, the J end lost 3 bases, and 10 bases lay between the germline ends. This CDR3 has 13 amino acids. The CDR3 nucleotides are TGTGCCAGTAGTGAGGGACCCTACACTGAAGCTTTCTTT. It is translated as CASSEGPYTEAFF.